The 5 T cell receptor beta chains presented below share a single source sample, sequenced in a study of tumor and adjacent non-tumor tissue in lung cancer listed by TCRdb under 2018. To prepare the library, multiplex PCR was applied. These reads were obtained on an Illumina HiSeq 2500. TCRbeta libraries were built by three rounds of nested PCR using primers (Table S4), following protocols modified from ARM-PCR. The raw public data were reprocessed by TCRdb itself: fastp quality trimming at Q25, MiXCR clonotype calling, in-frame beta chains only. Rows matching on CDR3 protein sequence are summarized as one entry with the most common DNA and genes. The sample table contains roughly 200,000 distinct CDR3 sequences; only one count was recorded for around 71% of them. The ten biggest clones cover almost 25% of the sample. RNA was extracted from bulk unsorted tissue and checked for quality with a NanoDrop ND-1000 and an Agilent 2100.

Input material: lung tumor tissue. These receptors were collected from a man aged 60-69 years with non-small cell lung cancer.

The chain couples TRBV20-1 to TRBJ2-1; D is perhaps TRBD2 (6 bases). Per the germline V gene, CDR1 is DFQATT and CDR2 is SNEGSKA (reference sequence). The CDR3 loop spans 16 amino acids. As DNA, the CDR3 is TGCTTCGCTAGATTCGATGAAACGGGAGTCGACGATGAGCAGTTCTTC. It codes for CFARFDETGVDDEQFF.

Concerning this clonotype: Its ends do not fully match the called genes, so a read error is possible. Here the CDR3 reads CASSYSSQGNDEQYF. CDR3 in DNA: TGTGCCAGCAGTTACTCGAGCCAGGGAAATGACGAGCAGTACTTT. The chain uses TRBV6-2 or TRBV6-3 and TRBJ2-7; TRBD1 is a possible D gene (5 bases). The CDR3 extends over 15 amino acids. Germline V CDR1 and CDR2: MNHEY, SVGEGT.

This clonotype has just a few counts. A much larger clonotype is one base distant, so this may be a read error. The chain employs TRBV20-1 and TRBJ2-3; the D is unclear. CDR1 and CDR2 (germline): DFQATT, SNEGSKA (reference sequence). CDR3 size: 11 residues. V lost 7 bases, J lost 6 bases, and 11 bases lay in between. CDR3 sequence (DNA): TGCAGTGTCTCCCCGATGGATACGCAGTATTTT. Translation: CSVSPMDTQYF.

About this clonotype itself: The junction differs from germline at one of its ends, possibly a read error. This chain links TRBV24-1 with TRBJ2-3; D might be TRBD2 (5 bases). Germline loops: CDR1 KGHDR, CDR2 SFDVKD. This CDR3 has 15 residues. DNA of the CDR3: TGTGCCACAAGTGATTTAGTGGGAGACACAGATACACAGTATTTT. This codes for CATSDLVGDTDTQYF.

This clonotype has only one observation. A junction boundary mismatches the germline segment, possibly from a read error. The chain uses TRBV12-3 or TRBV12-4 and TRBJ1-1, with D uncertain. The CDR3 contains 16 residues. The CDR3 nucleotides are TGTGCCAGCAGTTTAGGTGGGGTCTATAGAGACACTGATGCTTTCTTT. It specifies CASSLGGVYRDTDAFF.